Presented here are 11 T cell receptor beta chains from one specimen sequenced in a study of blood T cells in healthy people across ages. Using a J-beta primer mix together with a sample-barcoded 5' primer, a second PCR was run for about 6 to 12 cycles. TCRdb fed the 5' RACE reads into MiXCR, producing one record per CDR3 protein. The sample shows about 780,000 distinct CDR3 sequences, roughly 25% of them seen only once. These same data were also listed under a study on T cells of mothers and their children.

Sequencing input: blood. The receptors stem from a boy between 10 and 17 years old in good health.

This chain joins TRBV2 and TRBJ2-5, with TRBD2 matching 9 bases. This CDR3 has 15 amino acids. Germline V gene data show CDR1 as SNHLY and CDR2 as FYNNEI. V trimming: 6 bases; J trimming: 1 base; junction bases outside the gene matches: 6. The CDR3 DNA reads as TGTGCCAGCAGCGCTCGACTAGCGGTCCAAGAGACCCAGTACTTC. Protein product: CASSARLAVQETQYF. Full variable domain (remainder filled in from reference TRBV2 and TRBJ2-5): EPEVTQTPSHQVTQMGQEVILRCVPISNHLYFYWYRQILGQKVEFLVSFYNNEISEKSEIFDDQFSVERPDGSNFTLKIRSTKLEDSAMYFCASSARLAVQETQYFGPGTRLLVL.

The chain links TRBV5-1 to TRBJ1-1; tentative D call: TRBD1 (5 bases). Trimming took off 6 bases at V and 0 bases at J, with 15 bases between the two ends. CDR1 is SGHRS and CDR2 is YFSETQ in the germline V gene. CDR3 length: 15 residues. DNA for the CDR3: TGCGCCAGCACAGAATCTGGGGGGATGAACACTGAAGCTTTCTTT. This codes for CASTESGGMNTEAFF.

This clonotype has only a few counts. The rearrangement uses TRBV24-1 and TRBJ2-5; tentative D call: TRBD2 (5 bases). V gave up 1 base and J gave up 3 bases, with 8 bases separating them. Germline V lookup: CDR1 KGHDR, CDR2 SFDVKD. The CDR3 consists of 14 residues. This chain's CDR3 is CATSDFPGEETQYF. The DNA of the CDR3 is TGTGCCACCAGTGATTTCCCCGGGGAAGAGACCCAGTACTTC.

The chain combines TRBV4-2 with TRBJ2-1; D is unclear. CDR3 length: 15 amino acids. The V end was cut by 0 bases, the J end by 3 bases, with 9 bases between. Germline assignment: CDR1 LGHNA and CDR2 YNFKEQ. CDR3 loop: CASSQDREFYNEQFF. The CDR3 DNA sequence: TGTGCCAGCAGCCAAGATCGTGAATTCTACAATGAGCAGTTCTTC.

The genes are TRBV6-1 and TRBJ2-3, with D uncertain. The germline gives CDR1 MNHNS, CDR2 SASEGT. The CDR3 spans 14 residues. Trimming removed 11 bases from V and 3 bases from J, with 18 bases in between. The CDR3 nucleotides read TGTGCCTCCGCCGAAGGGAAAGGTACAGATACGCAGTATTTT. Its translation is CASAEGKGTDTQYF.

CDR3: CASSKEQTYEQYF. CDR3 DNA: TGCGCCAGCAGTAAAGAACAGACCTACGAGCAGTACTTC. The chain carries TRBV5-1 and TRBJ2-1; no definite D call. The J call is in doubt because the DNA end fits TRBJ2-7 better. Germline V gene lookup returns CDR1 SGHRS and CDR2 YFSETQ. The CDR3 runs 13 residues.

This clonotype has a handful of counts. The rearrangement links TRBV29-1 to TRBJ2-5; D not resolved. Trimming removed 6 bases from V and 1 base from J, with 12 bases in between. This CDR3 contains 13 residues. CDR1 and CDR2 from the germline V gene are SQVTM and ANQGSEA. As DNA, the CDR3 is TGCAGCGTAAGAGGTCTGTTCCAAGAGACCCAGTACTTC. Its protein is CSVRGLFQETQYF.

V and J are TRBV15 and TRBJ1-5, with a weak D call TRBD1 (5 bases). There are 13 residues in the CDR3. V was cut by 1 base and J by 4 bases, with 5 bases left in between. Germline-derived CDR1 and CDR2 are LNHNV and YYDKDF (reference sequence). CDR3: CATSRGGNQPQHF. The CDR3, as DNA: TGTGCCACCAGCAGAGGGGGGAATCAGCCCCAGCATTTT.

This clonotype turned up a few times. This chain connects TRBV29-1 to TRBJ2-1; TRBD2 might be the D (5 bases). Germline CDR1 and CDR2: SQVTM and ANQGSEA. This CDR3 has 14 amino acids. V was trimmed by 7 bases and J by 3 bases, leaving 16 bases between them. The CDR3 here is CSALGVDGYNEQFF. DNA for the CDR3: TGCAGCGCCCTGGGAGTGGACGGCTACAATGAGCAGTTCTTC.

The chain has TRBV6-6 and TRBJ2-5; D may match TRBD1 or TRBD2 (5 bases each). The CDR3 spans 15 residues. Trimming removed 4 bases at V and 4 bases at J, with 16 bases between. Germline assignment: CDR1 MNHNY and CDR2 SVGAGI (reference sequence). CDR3 coding DNA: TGTGCCAGCAGTTTCGGGACGCTGGGTCGAGAGACCCAGTACTTC. This sequence encodes CASSFGTLGRETQYF.

This clonotype was seen a handful of times. The junction departs from the called germline gene at one end, perhaps through a read error. The gene calls are TRBV4-1 and TRBJ1-1; weak D call: TRBD1 (5 bases). The CDR3 is made up of 15 amino acids. Per the germline V gene, CDR1 is MGHRA and CDR2 is YSYEKL. CDR3 nucleotides: TGCGCCAGTAGCCAAGATCCCGGGGGGGACACTGAAGCTTTCTTT. Translating gives CASSQDPGGDTEAFF.